One and the same sample provided the 29 T cell receptor beta chains below, sequenced in a study of control samples from healthy donors and cancer patients. Profiling relied on immunoSEQ multiplex PCR, and the TCRdb table lists in-frame clones only, not all of them. The sample shows more than 60,000 clones, approximately 88% of them seen only once. The sample consisted of PBMCs. The receptor source for this set is a woman aged 50 to 60 with colorectal cancer.

This chain links TRBV5-4 with TRBJ2-3; 9 bases are shared with TRBD2. Trimming removed 4 bases from V and 0 bases from J; junction bases left unmatched: 6. Germline values: CDR1 SGHNT, CDR2 YYREEE (reference sequence). CDR3 length: 16 residues. The DNA for the CDR3 is TGTGCCAGCAGCCTAGGCGGGGGGGTTAGCACAGATACGCAGTATTTT. Translating gives CASSLGGGVSTDTQYF.

The chain carries TRBV9 and TRBJ2-3; no firm D call. V dropped 0 bases and J dropped 0 bases, with 17 bases sitting between them. Germline V gene sequence: CDR1 SGDLS, CDR2 YYNGEE. This CDR3 spans 18 amino acids. The CDR3: CASSVESVSPTSTDTQYF. For the CDR3, the DNA is TGTGCCAGCAGCGTAGAAAGTGTTAGCCCCACTAGCACAGATACGCAGTATTTT.

CDR3 sequence (DNA): TGTGCCAGCAGCCAAGTGGGACAGGGGCTTACATATGGGGCCAACGTCCTGACTTTC. It is translated as CASSQVGQGLTYGANVLTF. The J gene is TRBJ2-6, the V gene TRBV14; TRBD1 matches 10 bases. The trim removed 1 base at V and 3 bases at J, leaving 9 bases unmatched. Germline values: CDR1 SGHDN, CDR2 FVKESK. The CDR3 totals 19 residues.

This rearrangement joins TRBV18 to TRBJ2-3; D gene unclear. CDR1 is KGHSH, CDR2 LQKENI, per germline. This CDR3 is 14 amino acids long. With 2 bases removed from V and 3 bases from J, the gap between germline ends came to 9 bases. DNA of the CDR3: TGTGCCAGCTCACCAAGGGAAGCGACAGATACGCAGTATTTT. Residues: CASSPREATDTQYF. Full variable domain (outside the CDR3, taken from reference TRBV18 and TRBJ2-3): NAGVMQNPRHLVRRRGQEARLRCSPMKGHSHVYWYRQLPEEGLKFMVYLQKENIIDESGMPKERFSAEFPKEGPSILRIQQVVRGDSAAYFCASSPREATDTQYFGPGTRLTVL.

The rearrangement links TRBV30 to TRBJ2-7; no clear D. Per germline, CDR1 GTSNPN and CDR2 SVGIG (reference sequence). CDR3 size: 14 residues. Between the trimmed V and J ends, which lost 0 bases and 0 bases, there was a span of 9 bases. This chain's CDR3 is CAWSVSVSSYEQYV. The CDR3 nucleotides read TGTGCCTGGAGTGTCTCAGTGAGCTCCTACGAGCAGTACGTC.

The chain combines TRBV6-2 or TRBV6-3 with TRBJ2-7; no clear D gene. The germline V gene has CDR1 MNHEY and CDR2 SVGEGT. The V end lost 4 bases, the J end lost 2 bases, and 15 bases lay between the germline ends. The CDR3 covers 15 residues. The CDR3 nucleotides are TGTGCCAGCAGTTCCCACCTCCTGGGTGCCTACGAGCAGTACGTC. This gives the protein CASSSHLLGAYEQYV.

Here the CDR3 reads CASSVGTGELETQYF. The CDR3 coding sequence is TGTGCCAGTAGTGTTGGGACAGGGGAATTAGAGACCCAGTACTTC. The chain joins TRBV19 to TRBJ2-5; TRBD1 matches 10 bases. V was clipped by 5 bases and J by 4 bases; unmatched bases: 7. The CDR3 is 15 amino acids. The germline gives CDR1 LNHDA, CDR2 SQIVND (reference sequence).

The rearrangement uses TRBV12-3 or TRBV12-4 and TRBJ1-1; no definite D call. V was trimmed by 2 bases and J by 9 bases, leaving 7 bases between them. This CDR3 region has 11 residues. In DNA form, the CDR3 reads TGTGCCAGCAGTTTACTGACTCAAGCTTTCTTT. Translated, it gives CASSLLTQAFF.

This chain uses TRBV6-5 with TRBJ1-6; 8 bases align to TRBD1. CDR1 and CDR2 (germline): MNHEY, SVGAGI. The CDR3 length is 14 residues. V gave up 8 bases and J gave up 6 bases; unmatched junction bases: 6. The DNA of the CDR3 is TGTGCCAGCGGCCCAGGGGGCCCTAATTCACCCCTCCACTTT. Its translation: CASGPGGPNSPLHF.

The chain has TRBV5-1 and TRBJ1-4; unclear D gene. The CDR3 runs to 15 residues. Germline values: CDR1 SGHRS, CDR2 YFSETQ. Trimming pared 4 bases from V and 3 bases from J, leaving 13 bases between. The CDR3 region is CASSPGLASNEKLFF. CDR3 nucleotides: TGCGCCAGCAGCCCCGGATTGGCATCTAATGAAAAACTGTTTTTT.

The V and J genes are TRBV13 and TRBJ2-3; 14 bases are shared with TRBD2. Germline V gene lookup returns CDR1 PRHDT and CDR2 FYEKMQ (reference sequence). This CDR3 region has 17 residues. J lost 5 bases, V lost 3 bases, and 7 bases had no gene match. CDR3 DNA: TGTGCCAGCAGCTTCTCCGGACTAGCGGGGGGAGTAGATACGCAGTATTTT. It encodes CASSFSGLAGGVDTQYF.

The chain joins TRBV19 to TRBJ1-2; D is possibly TRBD1 (6 bases). The germline CDR1 and CDR2 sequences are LNHDA and SQIVND (reference sequence). This CDR3 has 15 amino acids. Trimming took off 5 bases at V and 6 bases at J, with 19 bases between the two ends. CDR3 region: CASSEARGGQHGYTF. The CDR3 nucleotides read TGTGCCAGTAGTGAAGCGAGGGGTGGACAGCATGGCTACACCTTC. Full variable domain (remainder filled in from reference TRBV19 and TRBJ1-2): DGGITQSPKYLFRKEGQNVTLSCEQNLNHDAMYWYRQDPGQGLRLIYYSQIVNDFQKGDIAEGYSVSREKKESFPLTVTSAQKNPTAFYLCASSEARGGQHGYTFGSGTRLTVV.

V is TRBV3-1 (or the pseudogene TRBV3-2) and J is TRBJ2-5; tentatively, D is TRBD1 (6 bases). V was cut by 5 bases and J by 6 bases, with 19 bases left in between. The CDR3 has 15 amino acids. Germline CDR1 is LGHDT and CDR2 is YNNKEL (reference sequence). CDR3 coding DNA: TGTGCCAGCAGCGCTCAACAGGGAGAGTCGAAGACCCAGTACTTC. Encoded protein: CASSAQQGESKTQYF.

Note on this clone: In the same sample, other DNA sequences code for this CDR3. The chain employs TRBV18 and TRBJ1-1; no clear D. From germline, CDR1 is KGHSH and CDR2 LQKENI. CDR3 length equals 13 residues. V dropped 2 bases and J dropped 1 base, with 5 bases sitting between them. CDR3 nucleotide sequence: TGTGCCAGCTCACCATCCGAGAACACTGAAGCTTTCTTT. Translated, it gives CASSPSENTEAFF.

The V gene is TRBV7-2, the J gene TRBJ2-2; no clear D gene. Trimming pared 3 bases from V and 3 bases from J, leaving 2 bases between. The CDR3 is made up of 12 amino acids. The germline V gene has CDR1 SGHTA and CDR2 FQGNSA. CDR3 DNA: TGTGCCAGCAGCTTGGACACCGGGGAGCTGTTTTTT. Protein sequence: CASSLDTGELFF.

The CDR3 DNA is TGTGCCAGCAGCCGGAATAGCAATCAGCCCCAGCATTTT. Residues: CASSRNSNQPQHF. The J gene is TRBJ1-5, the V gene TRBV7-2; D gene ambiguous. Germline CDR1 is SGHTA and CDR2 is FQGNSA. The CDR3 sequence is 13 residues long. Trimming took off 5 bases at V and 0 bases at J, with 5 bases between the two ends.

The chain has TRBV30 and TRBJ2-7, with D possibly TRBD1 on 6 matching bases. CDR1 GTSNPN and CDR2 SVGIG come from the germline V gene (reference sequence). Trimming removed 1 base from V and 4 bases from J, with 11 bases in between. The CDR3 has 13 amino acids. The CDR3 loop is CAWSAKQGYEQYV. CDR3 nucleotide sequence: TGTGCCTGGAGTGCCAAACAGGGTTACGAGCAGTACGTC.

This clone was seen more than once but under ten times. The J gene is TRBJ2-1, the V gene TRBV5-5, with D uncertain. Trimming removed 0 bases at V and 7 bases at J, with 14 bases between. The CDR3 has 15 residues. CDR1 and CDR2 from the germline V gene are SGHKS and YYEKEE (reference sequence). The CDR3 region is CASSLGTAIPNEQFF. DNA for the CDR3: TGTGCCAGCAGCTTGGGGACGGCAATACCGAATGAGCAGTTCTTC.

This chain joins TRBV7-9 and TRBJ1-6, with D unresolved. Per the germline V gene, CDR1 is SEHNR and CDR2 is FQNEAQ (reference sequence). Trimming removed 6 bases at V and 8 bases at J, with 11 bases between. CDR3 length equals 13 residues. The CDR3 region has the DNA TGTGCCAGCAGGGCTGTGTCGGATTCACCCCTCCACTTT. It translates to CASRAVSDSPLHF.

The rearrangement uses TRBV3-1 (or the pseudogene TRBV3-2) and TRBJ1-5; D gene ambiguous. Per germline, CDR1 LGHDT and CDR2 YNNKEL (reference sequence). V lost 1 base and J lost 3, with 10 bases in between. The CDR3 has 15 amino acids. This CDR3 reads CASSQGNLNNQPQHF. The DNA for the CDR3 is TGTGCCAGCAGCCAAGGGAATCTAAACAATCAGCCCCAGCATTTT.

The J gene is TRBJ2-7, the V gene TRBV6-2 or TRBV6-3, with 8 bases that match TRBD1. The germline CDR1 and CDR2 sequences are MNHEY and SVGEGT. The CDR3 consists of 11 residues. J was trimmed by 6 bases and V by 5 bases; bases with no gene match: 0. Here the CDR3 reads CASSDRGEQYV. The CDR3 DNA reads as TGTGCCAGCAGTGACAGGGGCGAGCAGTACGTC.

The chain recombines TRBV15 with TRBJ2-7; D may be TRBD2 (6 bases). The CDR3 totals 15 residues. With 3 bases removed from V and 1 base from J, the gap between germline ends came to 13 bases. Germline V lookup: CDR1 LNHNV, CDR2 YYDKDF (reference sequence). The chain's CDR3 is CATSSYLGGSYEQYV. The CDR3 DNA sequence: TGTGCCACCAGCAGCTATCTCGGGGGTTCCTACGAGCAGTACGTC.

This clone showed up just once. The chain uses TRBV20-1 and TRBJ1-1, with no clear D. The V gene's germline CDR1 is DFQATT and CDR2 SNEGSKA (reference sequence). The V gene lost 3 bases and the J gene lost 3 bases, with 5 bases spanning the gap. The CDR3 is 11 residues long. This CDR3 reads CSARADTEAFF. The CDR3, as DNA: TGCAGTGCTAGGGCGGACACTGAAGCTTTCTTT.

The chain links TRBV7-8 to TRBJ1-5; TRBD1 aligns across 10 bases. Germline assignment: CDR1 SGHVS and CDR2 FQNEAQ. This CDR3 comprises 16 residues. The J segment lost 0 bases and the V segment lost 5 bases, leaving 4 bases of the junction unmatched. The CDR3 sequence: CASSPRTGGSNQPQHF. The DNA of the CDR3 is TGTGCCAGCAGCCCACGGACAGGGGGTAGCAATCAGCCCCAGCATTTT.

This clone showed up just once. This chain links TRBV4-3 with TRBJ1-3; 8 bases agree with TRBD1. This CDR3 region has 16 residues. CDR1 LGHNA and CDR2 YSLEER come from the germline V gene. The V segment lost 1 base and the J segment 5 bases; nucleotides outside the gene matches: 7. CDR3 bases: TGCGCCAGCAGCCAAGGCGCAGGGGGCTCCCGAAACACCATATATTTT. Amino acid sequence: CASSQGAGGSRNTIYF.

This clone was counted a single time. The CDR3 is CASSLLSAITTGELFF. The CDR3 nucleotides read TGCGCCAGCAGCCTCCTAAGCGCCATCACCACCGGGGAGCTGTTTTTT. This sequence joins TRBV4-3 and TRBJ2-2; unclear D gene. Looked up from germline, CDR1 is LGHNA and CDR2 is YSLEER. Trimming took off 4 bases at V and 4 bases at J, with 16 bases between the two ends. There are 16 residues in the CDR3.

V is TRBV10-1 and J is TRBJ2-3; D uncertain. The V end was cut by 2 bases, the J end by 3 bases, with 9 bases between. The germline V gene has CDR1 WNHNN and CDR2 SYGVQD (reference sequence). The CDR3 totals 14 residues. CDR3 protein: CASSEGESTDTQYF. The CDR3 DNA sequence: TGCGCCAGCAGTGAGGGGGAATCTACAGATACGCAGTATTTT.

The chain combines TRBV6-1 with TRBJ2-1; perhaps TRBD2 as D (5 bases). The V gene lost 2 bases and the J gene lost 1 base, with 12 bases spanning the gap. Germline lookup yields CDR1 MNHNS and CDR2 SASEGT. The CDR3 consists of 16 residues. The CDR3 spells CASSESRVGSYNEQFF. The CDR3 DNA follows: TGTGCCAGCAGTGAATCGCGGGTTGGGTCCTACAATGAGCAGTTCTTC.

The rearrangement joins TRBV6-5 to TRBJ2-1; D is possibly TRBD1 or TRBD2 (6 bases each). V was clipped by 8 bases and J by 3 bases, with 14 bases between them. Germline assignment: CDR1 MNHEY and CDR2 SVGAGI. The CDR3 sequence is 14 residues long. The CDR3 loop is CASRGQGVYNEQFF. DNA of the CDR3: TGTGCCAGCCGGGGGCAAGGAGTCTACAATGAGCAGTTCTTC.